This is a list of T cell receptor beta chains from one sample in a study of beta chain features in type 1 diabetes. TCRdb keeps only in-frame clones here, not all; method: immunoSEQ multiplex PCR. Counted here are some 370,000 clones, over 8.5% occurring once; the ten biggest clones make up about 0.6%. Source material: central memory CD4+ T cells from blood. These TCRs come from a man aged 25-45 years with type 1 diabetes. Both conserved end residues are part of each CDR3. Fields, in order: D gene, clone size, V gene, J gene, CDR3 DNA, CDR3 protein. The D gene is left open where the match is weak. The listing skips clone size in some rows; elsewhere it reads once, few, many or a size class.

D gene: -
clone size: many
V gene: TRBV23-1
J gene: TRBJ2-2
CDR3 DNA: TGCGCCAGCAGACGGAACACCGGGGAGCTGTTTTTT
CDR3 protein: CASRRNTGELFF

D gene: TRBD1
clone size: -
V gene: TRBV6-5
J gene: TRBJ2-6
CDR3 DNA: TGTGCCAGCAGTCTACAGGGGCGGGCCAACGTCCTGACTTTC
CDR3 protein: CASSLQGRANVLTF

D gene: TRBD2
clone size: -
V gene: TRBV11-2
J gene: TRBJ2-7
CDR3 DNA: TGTGCCAGCAGCTTCCTTAGCGGGAGGGAACGCGAGCAGTACTTC
CDR3 protein: CASSFLSGREREQYF

D gene: -
clone size: -
V gene: TRBV30
J gene: TRBJ1-5
CDR3 DNA: TGTGCCTGGACCCTGGGGGGGGGACAGCCCCAGCATTTT
CDR3 protein: CAWTLGGGQPQHF

D gene: TRBD1
clone size: few
V gene: TRBV4-1
J gene: TRBJ2-2
CDR3 DNA: TGCGCCAGCAGCCACAGGGGGCTTGTAGACACCGGGGAGCTGTTTTTT
CDR3 protein: CASSHRGLVDTGELFF

D gene: -
clone size: few
V gene: TRBV7-9
J gene: TRBJ1-2
CDR3 DNA: TGTGCCAGCAGCCCCGGGGCCTACAACAACGACCTCTATGGCTACACCTTC
CDR3 protein: CASSPGAYNNDLYGYTF

D gene: -
clone size: few
V gene: TRBV7-6
J gene: TRBJ2-7
CDR3 DNA: TGTGCCAGCAGCACCCTATCCTACGAGCAGTACTTC
CDR3 protein: CASSTLSYEQYF

D gene: TRBD1
clone size: few
V gene: TRBV6-6
J gene: TRBJ1-1
CDR3 DNA: TGTGCCATCAGTGGACAGGGAGGGCTACCTGAAGCTTTCTTT
CDR3 protein: CAISGQGGLPEAFF

D gene: -
clone size: -
V gene: TRBV27
J gene: TRBJ1-5
CDR3 DNA: TGTGCCAGCAGCCGGGCCGGCGGTCAGCCCCAGCATTTT
CDR3 protein: CASSRAGGQPQHF

D gene: TRBD1
clone size: many
V gene: TRBV7-2
J gene: TRBJ2-7
CDR3 DNA: TGTGCCAGCAGCTTGGTGAACGACAGGGCCTACGAGCAGTACTTC
CDR3 protein: CASSLVNDRAYEQYF

D gene: -
clone size: -
V gene: TRBV4-1
J gene: TRBJ1-5
CDR3 DNA: TGCGCCAGCAGCCAAGATCTCAACAGGGTGGGGGTCCAGCCCCAGCATTTT
CDR3 protein: CASSQDLNRVGVQPQHF

D gene: -
clone size: few
V gene: TRBV2
J gene: TRBJ1-2
CDR3 DNA: TGTGCCAGCAGTGACAGGAGTTCCAGGATAGGGAATGGCTACACCTTC
CDR3 protein: CASSDRSSRIGNGYTF

D gene: TRBD1
clone size: few
V gene: TRBV28
J gene: TRBJ1-2
CDR3 DNA: TGTGCCAGCAGTCTCGGACAGGGGGCTTATGGCTACACCTTC
CDR3 protein: CASSLGQGAYGYTF

D gene: TRBD1
clone size: few
V gene: TRBV30
J gene: TRBJ2-5
CDR3 DNA: TGTGCCTGGAGTCCCCCAGGGGGCGCGAGGAGATCAGAGGAGACCCAGTACTTC
CDR3 protein: CAWSPPGGARRSEETQYF

D gene: -
clone size: few
V gene: TRBV7-2
J gene: TRBJ2-1
CDR3 DNA: TGTGCCAGCAGCCCGCAGTTCTTC
CDR3 protein: CASSPQFF

D gene: -
clone size: few
V gene: TRBV7-6
J gene: TRBJ2-7
CDR3 DNA: TGTGCCAGCAGCTTAGCGGAGGGGGGTGGCGAGCAGTACTTC
CDR3 protein: CASSLAEGGGEQYF